Following are 23 T cell receptor beta chains from one sample sequenced in a study of shared clonotypes between healthy human individuals. TCRdb's table, derived via immunoSEQ multiplex PCR, lists solely in-frame clones and lacks some. The table records about 700,000 clones, about 90% of them present only once. Terminally differentiated effector memory CD45RA+ cells were excluded by CCR7 positive selection of CD45RO-negative cells. The sequencing input was naive CD8+ T cells sorted from blood. The receptor source for this set is a man younger than 40 in good health.

The gene calls are TRBV7-9 and TRBJ1-3, with unresolved D. The germline CDR1 and CDR2 sequences are SEHNR and FQNEAQ (reference sequence). The CDR3 runs to 16 residues. V lost 1 base to trimming and J lost 0 bases, with 10 bases between them. CDR3 nucleotide sequence: TGTGCCAGCAGCTTAGTGCTGACCTACTCTGGAAACACCATATATTTT. Its translation: CASSLVLTYSGNTIYF.

This chain joins TRBV27 and TRBJ2-7, with no clear D. Trimming took 5 bases from V and 0 from J, leaving 8 bases between them. Germline V CDR1 and CDR2: MNHEY, SMNVEV (reference sequence). The CDR3 runs to 13 residues. CDR3 loop: CASSTAFSYEQYF. CDR3 DNA: TGTGCCAGCAGTACAGCCTTCTCCTACGAGCAGTACTTC.

About this clone: The junction departs from the called germline gene at one end, perhaps through a read error. V and J are TRBV2 and TRBJ2-7, with 7 bases identical to TRBD2. The CDR3 runs 12 residues. Per the germline V gene, CDR1 is SNHLY and CDR2 is FYNNEI. The CDR3, as DNA: TGTGCCAGCAAGGGAGGGGTCAACGAACAGTACTTC. Its translation is CASKGGVNEQYF.

The chain uses TRBV4-2 and TRBJ2-5; 13 nucleotides match TRBD2. With 2 bases clipped from V and 4 bases from J, the junction kept 22 bases outside the gene matches. From germline, CDR1 is LGHNA and CDR2 YNFKEQ. CDR3 size: 22 residues. CDR3 in amino acids: CASSQKPSHSEGLAGRGETQYF. For the CDR3, the DNA is TGTGCCAGCAGCCAAAAACCAAGTCATTCTGAGGGACTAGCGGGAAGAGGAGAGACCCAGTACTTC.

The V call is TRBV14, the J call TRBJ2-1; 8 bases align to TRBD2. The germline V gene has CDR1 SGHDN and CDR2 FVKESK. After removal of 6 bases from V and 6 bases from J, the junction contained 10 bases not matched to a gene. The CDR3 sequence is 15 residues long. CDR3 sequence (DNA): TGTGCCAGCAGGTCGGGAGGGCCCTTTAGCAATGAGCAGTTCTTC. This encodes CASRSGGPFSNEQFF.

A remark on this clone: The identical CDR3 is also encoded by other nucleotide sequences in the sample. V and J are TRBV27 and TRBJ2-7; tentatively, D is TRBD1 (6 bases). This CDR3 comprises 14 residues. Trimming shortened V by 3 bases and J by 2 bases, and 11 bases separated the two germline ends. Germline V gene sequence: CDR1 MNHEY, CDR2 SMNVEV (reference sequence). The CDR3 sequence is CASSFRDTAYEQYF. CDR3 DNA: TGTGCCAGCAGTTTCCGGGACACGGCCTACGAGCAGTACTTC.

The rearrangement joins TRBV28 to TRBJ2-7; no firm D call. V lost 8 bases, J lost 3 bases, and 17 bases lay in between. CDR1 is MDHEN and CDR2 is SYDVKM in the germline V gene. This CDR3 spans 14 amino acids. The CDR3 reads CASLKLESHYEQYF. The DNA of the CDR3 is TGTGCCAGCTTGAAACTGGAGAGTCACTACGAGCAGTACTTC.

The CDR3 reads CASSASPGTSGRADTQYF. The CDR3 DNA sequence: TGTGCCAGCAGCGCGAGCCCGGGGACTAGCGGGAGGGCAGATACGCAGTATTTT. The chain carries TRBV7-9 and TRBJ2-3; 16 nucleotides align to TRBD2. CDR3 length: 18 residues. In germline, CDR1 is SEHNR, CDR2 FQNEAQ (reference sequence). The V and J ends lost 5 bases and 4 bases, in that order; junction bases with no gene match: 9. Combining the CDR3 with reference TRBV7-9 and TRBJ2-3 gives the whole variable domain DTGVSQNPRHKITKRGQNVTFRCDPISEHNRLYWYRQTLGQGPEFLTYFQNEAQLEKSRLLSDRFSAERPKGSFSTLEIQRTEQGDSAMYLCASSASPGTSGRADTQYFGPGTRLTVL.

The rearrangement links TRBV28 to TRBJ2-1; 10 nucleotides align to TRBD2. V was clipped by 9 bases and J by 0 bases; unmatched bases: 8. The germline gives CDR1 MDHEN, CDR2 SYDVKM. CDR3 length equals 16 residues. CDR3 sequence reads: CASEREGLSSYNEQFF. The CDR3 bases are TGTGCCAGTGAGCGGGAGGGCCTTAGCTCCTACAATGAGCAGTTCTTC.

The chain carries TRBV10-3 and TRBJ2-2, with 8 bases lining up with TRBD1. Germline V gene sequence: CDR1 ENHRY, CDR2 SYGVKD. There are 16 residues in the CDR3. V gave up 0 bases and J gave up 0 bases; unmatched junction bases: 0. The CDR3 nucleotides read TGTGCCATCAGTGAGTCGACAGGGGCGAACACCGGGGAGCTGTTTTTT. Protein: CAISESTGANTGELFF.

In the case of this clone: A clone one base away is much larger, so this may be a read error. The chain employs TRBV6-4 and TRBJ2-1; 14 positions agree with TRBD2. V gave up 4 bases and J gave up 8 bases; unmatched junction bases: 4. The CDR3 totals 15 residues. Per germline, CDR1 MRHNA and CDR2 SNTAGT. The CDR3 sequence: CASSAGTSGSYEQFF. CDR3 sequence (DNA): TGTGCCAGCAGTGCCGGGACTAGCGGGAGTTATGAGCAGTTCTTC.

This clone was observed a handful of times. Written as DNA, the CDR3 is TGTGCCAGCAGCGTAGACTCTGCATATGAGCAGTTCTTC. Protein: CASSVDSAYEQFF. The chain uses TRBV9 and TRBJ2-1, with D unresolved. Germline assignment: CDR1 SGDLS and CDR2 YYNGEE. The germline V and J ends were trimmed by 0 bases and 8 bases, with 9 bases remaining between them. The CDR3 runs to 13 residues. Drawing the rest from reference TRBV9 and TRBJ2-1, the complete variable domain is DSGVTQTPKHLITATGQRVTLRCSPRSGDLSVYWYQQSLDQGLQFLIQYYNGEERAKGNILERFSAQQFPDLHSELNLSSLELGDSALYFCASSVDSAYEQFFGPGTRLTVL.

This clone has only one observation. The rearrangement links TRBV7-6 to TRBJ2-2; no reliable D call. The CDR3 has 15 amino acids. V lost 5 bases to trimming and J lost 0 bases, with 10 bases between them. CDR1 SGHVS and CDR2 FNYEAQ come from the germline V gene. CDR3 DNA: TGTGCCAGCAGCCGGGTAAACTCGAACACCGGGGAGCTGTTTTTT. It yields the protein CASSRVNSNTGELFF.

The CDR3 DNA follows: TGTGCCAGCAGCTCCCGGACTAGCGGGAGCTACGAGCAGTACTTC. It specifies CASSSRTSGSYEQYF. This rearrangement joins TRBV13 to TRBJ2-7, with 13 bases lining up with TRBD2. J lost 3 bases, V lost 4 bases, and 3 bases had no gene match. Germline V gene data show CDR1 as PRHDT and CDR2 as FYEKMQ (reference sequence). CDR3 size: 15 residues.

The chain is built from TRBV11-2 and TRBJ1-1; unclear D gene. Germline CDR1 reads SGHAT; CDR2 reads FQNNGV. The V gene lost 10 bases and the J gene lost 1 base, with 10 bases spanning the gap. The CDR3 runs to 12 residues. CDR3 loop: CAISTGNTEAFF. CDR3 sequence (DNA): TGTGCCATCTCGACGGGGAACACTGAAGCTTTCTTT.

This chain joins TRBV7-9 and TRBJ1-2; unclear D gene. Trimming left V 5 bases short and J 6 bases short, with 19 bases between. The CDR3 loop spans 15 amino acids. Germline assignment: CDR1 SEHNR and CDR2 FQNEAQ (reference sequence). The CDR3 DNA sequence: TGTGCCAGCAGCCTAAAGCTGGGCCCCGGGGATGGCTACACCTTC. This codes for CASSLKLGPGDGYTF.

This chain links TRBV20-1 with TRBJ2-1; D gene uncertain. Trimming left V 3 bases short and J 14 bases short, with 11 bases between. The CDR3 is 10 residues long. From germline, CDR1 is DFQATT and CDR2 SNEGSKA (reference sequence). CDR3 bases: TGCAGTGCTAGTCGCGGAGCGAAGTTCTTC. This codes for CSASRGAKFF.

This chain connects TRBV7-8 to TRBJ2-7; 7 bases are shared with TRBD1. The CDR3 is 14 amino acids. J gave up 2 bases and V 8 bases, and 9 bases lay outside the gene matches. Germline V lookup: CDR1 SGHVS, CDR2 FQNEAQ. CDR3 sequence (DNA): TGTGCCAGCCTTCCCCGGGACAGCACCTACGAGCAGTACTTC. Residues: CASLPRDSTYEQYF.

Concerning this clone itself: The same CDR3 also results from other DNA sequences found in this sample. V gene TRBV30 combines with J gene TRBJ1-5; D perhaps matches TRBD1 (6 bases). The V and J ends lost 3 bases and 0 bases respectively, with 9 bases between them. CDR1 GTSNPN and CDR2 SVGIG come from the germline V gene (reference sequence). The CDR3 consists of 14 residues. The CDR3 DNA sequence: TGTGCCTGGAGCCCGGACAGTAGCAATCAGCCCCAGCATTTT. Its protein is CAWSPDSSNQPQHF.

The sample holds one count of this clone. The chain is built from TRBV7-9 and TRBJ2-1; 9 positions agree with TRBD1. V trimming: 0 bases; J trimming: 5 bases; junction bases outside the gene matches: 8. CDR3 length: 17 residues. CDR1 and CDR2 from the germline V gene are SEHNR and FQNEAQ (reference sequence). The CDR3 here is CASSLALRDRENNEQFF. The CDR3 DNA reads as TGTGCCAGCAGCTTAGCCCTCCGGGACAGGGAAAACAATGAGCAGTTCTTC. The full variable domain, in which reference TRBV7-9 and TRBJ2-1 provide the parts outside the CDR3, is DTGVSQNPRHKITKRGQNVTFRCDPISEHNRLYWYRQTLGQGPEFLTYFQNEAQLEKSRLLSDRFSAERPKGSFSTLEIQRTEQGDSAMYLCASSLALRDRENNEQFFGPGTRLTVL.

The rearrangement uses TRBV4-3 and TRBJ2-5, with D tentatively TRBD2 (6 bases). The CDR3 has 15 amino acids. Trimming shortened V by 1 base and J by 2 bases, and 11 bases separated the two germline ends. Germline lookup yields CDR1 LGHNA and CDR2 YSLEER. In nucleotides, the CDR3 is TGCGCCAGCAGCCAAGTCCCGGGGGAACAAGAGACCCAGTACTTC. Translated, it gives CASSQVPGEQETQYF.

The chain joins TRBV11-3 to TRBJ2-7; no firm D call. CDR3 length equals 13 residues. Germline CDR1 is SGHNT and CDR2 is YENEEA. The germline V and J ends were trimmed by 0 bases and 5 bases, with 8 bases remaining between them. CDR3 sequence reads: CASSLEWGDEQYF. The CDR3 bases are TGTGCCAGCAGCTTAGAGTGGGGTGACGAGCAGTACTTC.

The chain uses TRBV10-1 and TRBJ2-2; no firm D call. This CDR3 is built from 17 residues. Germline V gene lookup returns CDR1 WNHNN and CDR2 SYGVQD (reference sequence). V lost 0 bases, J lost 3 bases, and 14 bases lay in between. DNA for the CDR3: TGCGCCAGCAGTGAGTCTCGGGTTTCGGTACACACCGGGGAGCTGTTTTTT. Translation: CASSESRVSVHTGELFF.